Presented here are 2 T cell receptor beta chains from one specimen sequenced in a study of CD8 T cells in ankylosing spondylitis. TCRdb recomputed calls from the 5' RACE reads with MiXCR, one row per CDR3 protein. The repertoire has 200,000 to 300,000 distinct CDR3 sequences, roughly 8.6% of them found once; the top ten carry about 6.8%. The sequenced sample consisted of blood, either unsorted or a sorted T cell fraction (not recorded which). Receptors were obtained from a male donor with ankylosing spondylitis or in good health (not recorded which).

This clonotype was observed at least ten times. The chain joins TRBV12-3 or TRBV12-4 to TRBJ1-4; unclear D gene. Trimming stripped 3 bases from V and 7 bases from J, with 21 bases between. This CDR3 contains 17 residues. CDR3 nucleotide sequence: TGTGCCAGCAGTTTCGTTGTCGGAAGGTTAATAGGTGAAAAACTGTTTTTT. Protein product: CASSFVVGRLIGEKLFF.

The chain links TRBV11-3 to TRBJ2-7; TRBD1 might be the D (6 bases). The CDR3 extends over 14 amino acids. Trimming removed 8 bases at V and 0 bases at J, with 14 bases between. Germline V gene lookup returns CDR1 SGHNT and CDR2 YENEEA. The CDR3 loop is CASVRRTDSYEQYF. The CDR3 bases are TGTGCCAGCGTAAGAAGGACAGACTCCTACGAGCAGTACTTC.